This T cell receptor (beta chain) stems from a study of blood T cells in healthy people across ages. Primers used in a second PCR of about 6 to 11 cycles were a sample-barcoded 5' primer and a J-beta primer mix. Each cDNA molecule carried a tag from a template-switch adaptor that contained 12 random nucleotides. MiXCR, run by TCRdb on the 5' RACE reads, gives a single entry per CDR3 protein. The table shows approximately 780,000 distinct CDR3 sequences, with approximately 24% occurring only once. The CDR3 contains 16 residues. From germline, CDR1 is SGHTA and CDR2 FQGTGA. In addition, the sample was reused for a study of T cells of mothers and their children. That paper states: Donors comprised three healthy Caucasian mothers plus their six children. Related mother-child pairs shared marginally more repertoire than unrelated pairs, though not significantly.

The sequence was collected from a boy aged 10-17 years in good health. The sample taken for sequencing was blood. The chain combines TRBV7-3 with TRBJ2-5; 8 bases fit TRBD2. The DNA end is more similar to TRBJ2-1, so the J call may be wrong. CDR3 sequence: CASSASGTRFRNEQFF. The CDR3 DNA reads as TGTGCCAGCAGCGCCTCCGGGACTAGATTTCGAAATGAGCAGTTCTTC.